This paragraph reports one T cell receptor (beta chain). This sample is part of a study of T cells after somatic rescue of genetic block. This CDR3 is 17 amino acids long. The V and J ends lost 5 bases and 7 bases, in that order; junction bases with no gene match: 12. Germline V gives CDR1 LNHDA, CDR2 SQIVND (reference sequence). The protocol was immunoSEQ multiplex PCR, while the TCRdb copy is restricted to in-frame clones and leaves out a portion. The data hold over 14,000 clones, with approximately 70% observed a single time. This sequence joins TRBV19 and TRBJ2-1; TRBD2 agrees at 12 bases. The origin of this receptor is a boy under 18. The sample taken for sequencing was peripheral blood mononuclear cells (PBMCs). CDR3 sequence reads: CASSGRLAGAPGNEQFF. CDR3 sequence (DNA): TGTGCCAGTAGTGGGAGACTAGCGGGGGCGCCCGGGAATGAGCAGTTCTTC.